This is a list of T cell receptor beta chains from one sample in a study of blood T cells in healthy people across ages. TCRdb re-called the 5' RACE reads through MiXCR, storing one row per CDR3 protein. The sample carries approximately 1,000,000 distinct CDR3 sequences, more than 40% recorded once. The specimen sequenced was blood. The receptors shown here come from a woman aged 60 to 75 in good health. Both conserved end residues are part of each CDR3. D genes are given only for firm matches. Only some rows state a clone size, as once, few, many or a class for expanded clones.

clone size,V gene,D gene,J gene,CDR3 DNA,CDR3 protein
NA,TRBV5-1,NA,TRBJ2-1,TGCGCCAGCAGCTTGGTTCTCGGGGAAGCTAACAATGAGCAGTTCTTC,CASSLVLGEANNEQFF
NA,TRBV29-1,NA,TRBJ2-1,TGCAGCGTTGAACCCGTCGGGAGTGGGAGAGGGGGTGAGCAGTTCTTC,CSVEPVGSGRGGEQFF
NA,TRBV27,NA,TRBJ2-3,TGTGCCAGCAGTAGGCATGGAGATACGCAGTATTTT,CASSRHGDTQYF
NA,TRBV25-1,NA,TRBJ1-2,TGTGCCAGCAGTGAGCACGGACAGACTTCTAACTATGGCTACACCTTC,CASSEHGQTSNYGYTF
NA,TRBV5-1,NA,TRBJ2-6,TGCGCCAGCAGCCCCGAGAGTGGAACCCCTGGGGCCAACGTCCTGACTTTC,CASSPESGTPGANVLTF
NA,TRBV20-1,NA,TRBJ1-2,TGCAGTGCTAGTGCCAGCTATGGCTACACCTTC,CSASASYGYTF
NA,TRBV20-1,NA,TRBJ2-7,TGCAGTGCCACCACAACAGGCTACGAGCAGTACTTC,CSATTTGYEQYF
NA,TRBV6-6,NA,TRBJ1-5,TGTGCCAGCAGTTACTCCGGGGCTGGTCAGCCCCAGCATTTT,CASSYSGAGQPQHF
NA,TRBV5-1,NA,TRBJ2-1,TGCGCCAGCAGCCCCCTGGGCCCTGCATCCTACAATGAGCTGTTCTTC,CASSPLGPASYNELFF
NA,TRBV5-1,NA,TRBJ2-7,TGCGCCAGCAGATCACCACAGGGCCCGGACTACGAGCAGTACTTC,CASRSPQGPDYEQYF
NA,TRBV29-1,TRBD1,TRBJ2-7,TGCAGCGTTGTAAGGACAGGGGGCAGTTACGAGCAGTACTTC,CSVVRTGGSYEQYF
few,TRBV3-1,NA,TRBJ2-5,TGTGCCAGCAGCCAAGTGACGGCAGTCCAAGAGACCCAGTACTTC,CASSQVTAVQETQYF
NA,TRBV28,TRBD2,TRBJ2-7,TGTGCCAGCAGTTCCTCCGGGACTAGCTTCTACGAGCAGTACTTC,CASSSSGTSFYEQYF
NA,TRBV28,NA,TRBJ2-1,TGTGCCAGCAGTTTAATGGCGGGAAAGGGGAATGAGCAGTTCTTC,CASSLMAGKGNEQFF
NA,TRBV20-1,NA,TRBJ2-3,TGCAGTGCTCCTTGGACTCCAGATACGCAGTATTTT,CSAPWTPDTQYF
few,TRBV6-9,NA,TRBJ2-5,TGTGCCAGCAGCCACATAGAGACCCAGTACTTC,CASSHIETQYF
few,TRBV10-1,NA,TRBJ2-7,TGCGCCAGCAGTGAGGGGACCTCCTGGGACTACGAGCAGTACTTC,CASSEGTSWDYEQYF
few,TRBV7-9,NA,TRBJ2-7,TGTGCCAGCAGTGCCGGACAAATTTACTACGAGCAGTACTTC,CASSAGQIYYEQYF
few,TRBV7-3,TRBD2,TRBJ2-3,TGTGCCAGCAGCTTACTTAGCGGGAGCACAGATACGCAGTATTTT,CASSLLSGSTDTQYF
few,TRBV2,NA,TRBJ2-7,TGTGCCAGCAGTGATCAGGGGCCACTCTCCTACGAGCAGTACTTC,CASSDQGPLSYEQYF
NA,TRBV20-1,NA,TRBJ1-2,TGCAGTGCGGATGAGGAGAGCTTCTATGGCTACACCTTC,CSADEESFYGYTF
NA,TRBV29-1,NA,TRBJ2-7,TGCAGCGTTGGGATCGGGTCCTACGAGCAGTACTTC,CSVGIGSYEQYF
NA,TRBV5-1,NA,TRBJ2-3,TGCGCCAGCAGAATCATCGGCGTATCAGATACGCAGTATTTT,CASRIIGVSDTQYF
NA,TRBV21-1,NA,TRBJ1-5,TGTGCCAGCAGCAAACCCAGGGGCAATCAGCCCCAGCATTTT,CASSKPRGNQPQHF
NA,TRBV30,NA,TRBJ1-6,TGTGCCTGGAATGAGTGGCAATATAATTCACCCCTCCACTTT,CAWNEWQYNSPLHF
few,TRBV2,TRBD2,TRBJ2-7,TGTGCCAGCGCCCCGGGAGCGGGAGGATTCTACGAGCAGTACTTC,CASAPGAGGFYEQYF
NA,TRBV5-5,TRBD1,TRBJ2-5,TGTGCCAGCAGCTTGGCCGGGACAGGGCTAGAGACCCAGTACTTC,CASSLAGTGLETQYF
NA,TRBV9,TRBD2,TRBJ2-3,TGTGCCAGCAGCGTAGTAGGTAGCGGGAGTCCAGATACGCAGTATTTT,CASSVVGSGSPDTQYF
NA,TRBV10-3,NA,TRBJ1-1,TGTGCCATCAGTGCGTTGGGGGAGCCTGAAGCTTTCTTT,CAISALGEPEAFF